This T cell receptor (beta chain) was sequenced in a study of blood T cell repertoires in COVID-19. Two negative PCRs, clearance, or symptom resolution characterized the recovered Cohort 3 donors. Only in-frame clones appear in the TCRdb table, and some are missing; sequencing was by immunoSEQ multiplex PCR. There are 400,000 or so clones in the sample; 90% occur only once, and approximately 0.65% lies in the top ten. V dropped 5 bases and J dropped 8 bases, with 18 bases sitting between them. This CDR3 comprises 14 residues. Germline V gene sequence: CDR1 MNHEY, CDR2 SMNVEV (reference sequence). The V and J genes are TRBV27 and TRBJ1-2; D gene ambiguous. Source material: PBMCs or T cells enriched from blood (not recorded which). This TCR came from a man aged 18 to 35 who had recovered from COVID-19. The CDR3 region has the DNA TGTGCCAGCAGTGGAGGGCTCACGCCTGGGGGCTACACCTTC. Its protein product is CASSGGLTPGGYTF.